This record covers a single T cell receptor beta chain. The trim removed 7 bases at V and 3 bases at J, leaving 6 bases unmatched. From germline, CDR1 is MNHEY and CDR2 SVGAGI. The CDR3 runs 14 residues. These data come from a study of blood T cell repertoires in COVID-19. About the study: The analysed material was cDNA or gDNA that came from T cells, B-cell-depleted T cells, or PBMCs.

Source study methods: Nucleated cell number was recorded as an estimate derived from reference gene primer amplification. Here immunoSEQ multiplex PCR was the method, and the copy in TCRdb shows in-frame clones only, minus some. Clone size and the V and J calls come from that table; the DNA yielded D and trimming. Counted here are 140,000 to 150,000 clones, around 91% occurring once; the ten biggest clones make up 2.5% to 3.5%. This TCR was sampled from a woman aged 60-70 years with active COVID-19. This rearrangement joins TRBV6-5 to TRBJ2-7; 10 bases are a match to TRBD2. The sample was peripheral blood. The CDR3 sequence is CASTKLAGNYEQYF. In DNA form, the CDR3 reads TGTGCCAGCACCAAACTAGCGGGAAACTACGAGCAGTACTTC.